This TCR beta chain was recorded in a study of blood T cell repertoires in COVID-19. Study details: Material from acute and convalescent COVID-19 was sourced from the United States, Italy and Spain.

Original methodology: Estimation of nucleated cell counts relied on the amplification of reference gene primers. Measured with immunoSEQ multiplex PCR; TCRdb has only the in-frame clones, and not every one. V, J and clone size were drawn from that table, and D and trimming were deduced from the DNA. The sample shows over 200,000 clones, roughly 85% of them seen only once. This CDR3 has 16 residues. Germline V gene lookup returns CDR1 SGHNT and CDR2 YYREEE (reference sequence). With 4 bases clipped from V and 4 bases from J, the junction kept 8 bases outside the gene matches. Sequencing was done on a sample of peripheral blood. This sequence originates from a woman in her sixties or seventies with active or convalescent COVID-19. The chain joins TRBV5-4 to TRBJ2-3; 11 nucleotides align to TRBD2. For the CDR3, the DNA is TGTGCCAGCAGCAGGCTAGCGGGAGGAGGGGCAGATACGCAGTATTTT. This gives the protein CASSRLAGGGADTQYF.